These 18 T cell receptor beta chains share one sample of origin, sequenced in a study of T cell responses to AZD1222 COVID-19 vaccine. Profiled with immunoSEQ multiplex PCR; TCRdb holds only in-frame clones, not every one. The sample lists 200,000 or so clones, about 86% occurring once. This specimen consisted of peripheral blood, obtained on day 0 of AZD1222 vaccination. These receptors were obtained from an adult in good health.

The chain has TRBV2 and TRBJ1-1, with D maybe TRBD1 (5 bases). In germline, CDR1 is SNHLY, CDR2 FYNNEI. The CDR3 is 13 residues long. V gave up 7 bases and J gave up 0 bases, with 9 bases separating them. CDR3: CASMGDVNTEAFF. The CDR3 region has the DNA TGTGCCAGCATGGGGGACGTGAACACTGAAGCTTTCTTT.

V and J are TRBV2 and TRBJ1-2, with 8 bases fitting TRBD1. CDR1 and CDR2 (germline): SNHLY, FYNNEI. This CDR3 spans 14 amino acids. Germline trimming cut 3 bases from V and 8 bases from J; bases unmatched to any gene: 8. This CDR3 reads CASSDPDRAPGYTF. The DNA for the CDR3 is TGTGCCAGCAGTGACCCGGACAGGGCCCCGGGCTACACCTTC.

The CDR3 region has the DNA TGCGCCAGCAGCGAGCGAACAGGGGCGAACTATGGCTACACCTTC. This gives the protein CASSERTGANYGYTF. The chain joins TRBV5-1 to TRBJ1-2; TRBD1 matches at 7 bases. Germline V gene lookup returns CDR1 SGHRS and CDR2 YFSETQ. V was pared by 4 bases and J by 2 bases, with 8 bases of the junction left unmatched. This CDR3 is 15 amino acids long. Based on the CDR3 plus reference TRBV5-1 and TRBJ1-2, the full variable domain is KAGVTQTPRYLIKTRGQQVTLSCSPISGHRSVSWYQQTPGQGLQFLFEYFSETQRNKGNFPGRFSGRQFSNSRSEMNVSTLELGDSALYLCASSERTGANYGYTFGSGTRLTVV.

This chain connects TRBV10-2 to TRBJ2-7; D not certain. Per the germline V gene, CDR1 is WSHSY and CDR2 is SAAADI. V dropped 3 bases and J dropped 3 bases, with 12 bases sitting between them. The CDR3 length is 14 residues. The CDR3 nucleotides read TGCGCCAGCAGTGAAGGAGTCTCCGTCTACGAGCAGTACTTC. Protein product: CASSEGVSVYEQYF.

This chain uses TRBV14 with TRBJ2-5, with 7 bases that match TRBD1. The V gene end was trimmed by 1 base and the J gene end by 3 bases; junction bases not matched to a gene: 5. The V gene's germline CDR1 is SGHDN and CDR2 FVKESK. The CDR3 extends over 15 amino acids. The CDR3 region is CASSQVRGRKETQYF. CDR3 in DNA: TGTGCCAGCAGCCAAGTGAGGGGGCGAAAAGAGACCCAGTACTTC. Supplemented by reference TRBV14 and TRBJ2-5, the full variable domain reads EAGVTQFPSHSVIEKGQTVTLRCDPISGHDNLYWYRRVMGKEIKFLLHFVKESKQDESGMPNNRFLAERTGGTYSTLKVQPAELEDSGVYFCASSQVRGRKETQYFGPGTRLLVL.

The rearrangement uses TRBV5-1 and TRBJ2-5; D remains ambiguous. In germline, CDR1 is SGHRS, CDR2 YFSETQ. CDR3 size: 13 residues. The germline V and J ends were trimmed by 0 bases and 3 bases, with 6 bases remaining between them. CDR3 nucleotide sequence: TGCGCCAGCAGCTTGGTTCAAGAAGAGACCCAGTACTTC. This sequence encodes CASSLVQEETQYF.

The chain links TRBV4-1 to TRBJ2-5; D is undetermined. The CDR3 is made up of 13 amino acids. Germline CDR1 reads MGHRA; CDR2 reads YSYEKL. The V gene lost 4 bases and the J gene lost 7 bases, with 13 bases spanning the gap. CDR3 sequence: CASSPRSVGTQYF. CDR3 nucleotides: TGCGCCAGCAGCCCCCGAAGCGTGGGGACCCAGTACTTC.

This chain connects TRBV18 to TRBJ2-1, with D uncertain. The CDR3 extends over 14 amino acids. V lost 0 bases, J lost 10 bases, and 13 bases lay in between. Germline CDR1 reads KGHSH; CDR2 reads LQKENI. CDR3 sequence (DNA): TGTGCCAGCTCACCACCCACTCTATCCAGAGAGCAGTTCTTC. Its protein is CASSPPTLSREQFF.

The J gene is TRBJ1-6, the V gene TRBV12-3 or TRBV12-4; weak D call: TRBD1 (5 bases). The ends were cut back, 5 bases at V and 12 bases at J, with 11 bases in the middle. The CDR3 spans 12 residues. CDR3 sequence reads: CASSLGGLPLHF. Written as DNA, the CDR3 is TGTGCCAGCAGTCTTGGGGGACTACCCCTCCACTTT.

This clone was seen only once. The chain has TRBV9 and TRBJ1-5; D is unclear. This CDR3 is built from 17 residues. Per the germline V gene, CDR1 is SGDLS and CDR2 is YYNGEE. Trimming shortened V by 0 bases and J by 2 bases, and 15 bases separated the two germline ends. In nucleotides, the CDR3 is TGTGCCAGCAGCGTAGACCCGGGAAAGGTGCGCAATCAGCCCCAGCATTTT. It yields the protein CASSVDPGKVRNQPQHF.

The gene calls are TRBV6-5 and TRBJ1-5; D call uncertain. CDR1 MNHEY and CDR2 SVGAGI come from the germline V gene. This CDR3 has 14 amino acids. V was clipped by 10 bases and J by 2 bases, with 15 bases between them. Here the CDR3 reads CATKSKGGNQPQHF. DNA for the CDR3: TGTGCCACCAAGTCGAAGGGTGGCAATCAGCCCCAGCATTTT.

The J gene is TRBJ1-2, the V gene TRBV2; 7 positions agree with TRBD1. The CDR3 is made up of 16 amino acids. V was clipped by 3 bases and J by 3 bases; unmatched bases: 10. CDR1 SNHLY and CDR2 FYNNEI come from the germline V gene. The CDR3 bases are TGTGCCAGCAGTGATGTACGGCCAACAGGGGACTATGGCTACACCTTC. Its protein product is CASSDVRPTGDYGYTF. The full variable domain, with the rest looked up from reference TRBV2 and TRBJ1-2, is EPEVTQTPSHQVTQMGQEVILRCVPISNHLYFYWYRQILGQKVEFLVSFYNNEISEKSEIFDDQFSVERPDGSNFTLKIRSTKLEDSAMYFCASSDVRPTGDYGYTFGSGTRLTVV.

In its sample, this clone was seen once. The chain employs TRBV5-1 and TRBJ1-2, with a possible D match to TRBD1 (5 bases). The CDR3 length is 16 residues. CDR1 and CDR2 from the germline V gene are SGHRS and YFSETQ. The V gene lost 0 bases and the J gene lost 4 bases, with 16 bases spanning the gap. The CDR3 loop is CASSLEGTNLGYGYTF. CDR3 bases: TGCGCCAGCAGCTTGGAAGGGACCAACCTAGGCTATGGCTACACCTTC.

The genes are TRBV3-1 (or the pseudogene TRBV3-2) and TRBJ1-2; D perhaps matches TRBD1 (5 bases). CDR1 is LGHDT and CDR2 is YNNKEL in the germline V gene (reference sequence). V dropped 4 bases and J dropped 4 bases, with 13 bases sitting between them. The CDR3 runs 14 residues. The CDR3 spells CASSLGRAAYGYTF. CDR3 sequence (DNA): TGTGCCAGCAGCCTCGGCAGGGCGGCCTATGGCTACACCTTC.

CDR3 region: CASTVRPEQYF. The CDR3 DNA reads as TGTGCCAGCACAGTCCGTCCCGAGCAGTACTTC. The chain couples TRBV6-4 to TRBJ2-7; D not resolved. The CDR3 covers 11 residues. In germline, CDR1 is MRHNA, CDR2 SNTAGT. The V end was cut by 7 bases, the J end by 6 bases, with 10 bases between.

V gene TRBV12-3 or TRBV12-4 combines with J gene TRBJ1-6, with 7 bases identical to TRBD1. Losses at the gene ends were 3 bases for V and 8 bases for J; bases not matched to a gene: 1. This CDR3 is 13 amino acids long. The CDR3 here is CASSFTGDSPLHF. In DNA form, the CDR3 reads TGTGCCAGCAGTTTCACAGGGGATTCACCCCTCCACTTT.

This chain links TRBV27 with TRBJ1-1, with D hard to call. The CDR3 runs to 14 residues. Trimming removed 6 bases at V and 1 base at J, with 12 bases between. CDR1 MNHEY and CDR2 SMNVEV come from the germline V gene (reference sequence). The CDR3 sequence: CASRPEGPNTEAFF. CDR3 DNA sequence: TGTGCCAGCAGGCCAGAGGGCCCGAACACTGAAGCTTTCTTT.

The V call is TRBV14, the J call TRBJ2-7; D gene unclear. Germline CDR1 reads SGHDN; CDR2 reads FVKESK. The CDR3 covers 15 residues. With 2 bases removed from V and 5 bases from J, the gap between germline ends came to 16 bases. In DNA form, the CDR3 reads TGTGCCAGCAGCCAAAGAAGTTTGGAGTTCAACGAGCAGTACTTC. Translated: CASSQRSLEFNEQYF.